Given below is one T cell receptor (beta chain) in context. No antigen is known for it. The data are from a study of T cell responses to AZD1222 COVID-19 vaccine. Whole-study findings and limits: Most donors were white British, females outnumbered males, and clonal diversity was possibly underestimated.

CDR1 is SGHNT, CDR2 YYREEE, per germline (reference sequence). The V end lost 0 bases, the J end lost 4 bases, and 10 bases lay between the germline ends. The CDR3 loop spans 14 amino acids. Produced via immunoSEQ multiplex PCR; TCRdb's table is partial and in-frame only. The sample contains roughly 100,000 clones, around nine tenths of which appear only once. This sequence was found in an adult in good health. The source material was peripheral blood, sampled on day 0 of AZD1222 vaccination. The V call is TRBV5-4, the J call TRBJ1-1; D gene uncertain. In DNA form, the CDR3 reads TGTGCCAGCAGCTTGGCGGAGGAAGGCACTGAAGCTTTCTTT. Encoded protein: CASSLAEEGTEAFF.